Listed below are T cell receptor beta chains from one sample, sequenced in a study of neoadjuvant nivolumab and ipilimumab in lung cancer. Sequenced by immunoSEQ multiplex PCR; TCRdb stores in-frame clones only, minus some. The data contain fewer than 20,000 clones, 85% to 90% of them singletons. The starting material was peripheral blood, obtained before neoadjuvant nivolumab, alone or with ipilimumab. These TCRs come from an adult with non-small cell lung cancer. CDR3s include the opening cysteine and the closing phenylalanine or tryptophan. Each record gives: CDR3 protein, CDR3 DNA, J gene, D gene, clone size, V gene. A D gene is named only where the DNA matches it firmly. Size values are once, few and many counts, or a class for expanded clones, and some rows have none.

CDR3aa: CSVEGAGTYEQYF
CDR3nt: TGCAGCGTTGAAGGGGCAGGAACTTACGAGCAGTACTTC
j_gene: TRBJ2-7
d_gene: .
abundance: .
v_gene: TRBV29-1

CDR3aa: CASSLSPSPGANVLTF
CDR3nt: TGTGCCAGCAGCTTATCACCCTCGCCGGGGGCCAACGTCCTGACTTTC
j_gene: TRBJ2-6
d_gene: .
abundance: .
v_gene: TRBV7-8

CDR3aa: CASSVRTSGANVLTF
CDR3nt: TGTGCCAGCAGCGTCCGCACCTCTGGGGCCAACGTCCTGACTTTC
j_gene: TRBJ2-6
d_gene: .
abundance: .
v_gene: TRBV13

CDR3aa: CASSEGPTGGQPQHF
CDR3nt: TGTGCCAGCAGTGAAGGCCCGACGGGGGGTCAGCCCCAGCATTTT
j_gene: TRBJ1-5
d_gene: .
abundance: once
v_gene: TRBV6-1

CDR3aa: CSVVLFGSRNTGELFF
CDR3nt: TGCAGCGTCGTTCTATTCGGGTCAAGAAACACCGGGGAGCTGTTTTTT
j_gene: TRBJ2-2
d_gene: .
abundance: .
v_gene: TRBV29-1

CDR3aa: CAWSKGVGTQYF
CDR3nt: TGTGCCTGGAGTAAGGGTGTAGGGACCCAGTACTTC
j_gene: TRBJ2-5
d_gene: .
abundance: once
v_gene: TRBV30

CDR3aa: CSVAPSSYNEQFF
CDR3nt: TGCAGCGTTGCTCCGAGCTCCTACAATGAGCAGTTCTTC
j_gene: TRBJ2-1
d_gene: .
abundance: .
v_gene: TRBV29-1

CDR3aa: CASSQPGDSANTGELFF
CDR3nt: TGTGCCAGCAGCCAACCGGGGGACAGCGCGAACACCGGGGAGCTGTTTTTT
j_gene: TRBJ2-2
d_gene: .
abundance: .
v_gene: TRBV4-2

CDR3aa: CAWSSRGGEGGYTF
CDR3nt: TGTGCCTGGAGTTCCCGGGGAGGGGAAGGAGGCTACACCTTC
j_gene: TRBJ1-2
d_gene: .
abundance: few
v_gene: TRBV30

CDR3aa: CASSSGGYTEAFF
CDR3nt: TGTGCCAGCAGCTCCGGGGGGTACACTGAAGCTTTCTTT
j_gene: TRBJ1-1
d_gene: .
abundance: .
v_gene: TRBV5-4

CDR3aa: CASSLRASGAYEQYF
CDR3nt: TGTGCCAGCAGCTTAAGGGCTAGCGGGGCCTACGAGCAGTACTTC
j_gene: TRBJ2-7
d_gene: TRBD2
abundance: .
v_gene: TRBV7-2

CDR3aa: CASSPQTSGRSTQYF
CDR3nt: TGTGCCAGCAGCCCCCAGACTAGCGGGAGGTCTACGCAGTATTTT
j_gene: TRBJ2-3
d_gene: TRBD2
abundance: .
v_gene: TRBV11-3

CDR3aa: CASSVQGERGDTQYF
CDR3nt: TGTGCCAGCAGCGTACAGGGGGAACGGGGAGATACGCAGTATTTT
j_gene: TRBJ2-3
d_gene: TRBD1
abundance: few
v_gene: TRBV9

CDR3aa: CASSSTGGLAGSEQYF
CDR3nt: TGTGCCAGCAGCTCCACCGGGGGACTAGCGGGAAGCGAGCAGTACTTC
j_gene: TRBJ2-7
d_gene: TRBD2
abundance: .
v_gene: TRBV7-2

CDR3aa: CASSLGTGTISGEQFF
CDR3nt: TGTGCCAGCAGCTTAGGGACAGGGACTATTAGTGGTGAGCAGTTCTTC
j_gene: TRBJ2-1
d_gene: .
abundance: .
v_gene: TRBV11-2

CDR3aa: CASTLTSGGPYEQYF
CDR3nt: TGTGCCAGCACCCTGACTAGCGGGGGACCCTACGAGCAGTACTTC
j_gene: TRBJ2-7
d_gene: TRBD2
abundance: .
v_gene: TRBV7-9

CDR3aa: CASSPVSGGFTEAFF
CDR3nt: TGTGCCAGCTCACCAGTATCGGGGGGGTTCACTGAAGCTTTCTTT
j_gene: TRBJ1-1
d_gene: .
abundance: .
v_gene: TRBV18

CDR3aa: CASSEQGYEQYF
CDR3nt: TGTGCCAGCAGCGAACAGGGTTACGAGCAGTACTTC
j_gene: TRBJ2-7
d_gene: .
abundance: .
v_gene: TRBV7-9

CDR3aa: CASSDSQKAIYGYTF
CDR3nt: TGTGCCAGCAGTGACTCGCAGAAGGCCATCTATGGCTACACCTTC
j_gene: TRBJ1-2
d_gene: .
abundance: .
v_gene: TRBV6-1

CDR3aa: CASSLDGLASYEQYF
CDR3nt: TGTGCCAGCAGCTTAGACGGACTAGCGTCTTACGAGCAGTACTTC
j_gene: TRBJ2-7
d_gene: TRBD2
abundance: .
v_gene: TRBV7-2